A selection of T cell receptor beta chains follows, all from one sample in a study of blood T cell repertoires in COVID-19. Profiled with immunoSEQ multiplex PCR; TCRdb holds only in-frame clones, not every one. The sample contains 150,000 to 200,000 clones, more than 75% of which appear only once. Specimen: peripheral blood. The receptor set was obtained from a man aged 35 to 55 with acute or convalescent COVID-19. Both conserved end residues are trimmed from each CDR3.

v_gene	j_gene	CDR3aa
TRBV10-3	TRBJ1-6	AISGETGGAGNSPLH
TRBV2	TRBJ1-4	ASRGTFATNEKLF
TRBV7-9	TRBJ1-4	ASSRPSGGMEKLF
TRBV30	TRBJ1-5	AWSLEGGSNQPQH
TRBV2	TRBJ1-1	ATGGVTGDTEAF
TRBV13	TRBJ1-3	ASSLGGTGYAGNTIY
TRBV7-3	TRBJ2-3	ASSLGLAGGDTQY
TRBV11-2	TRBJ1-1	ASSSRTENTEAF
TRBV6-5	TRBJ1-1	ASISRTVMNTEAF
TRBV6-5	TRBJ1-1	AGERQENTEAF
TRBV10-2	TRBJ1-2	ASSESASYGYT
TRBV10-3	TRBJ2-7	AISAGTGRYEQY
TRBV28	TRBJ2-5	ASSFTGAEKETQY
TRBV9	TRBJ1-3	ASSVFTGGLSGNTIY
TRBV30	TRBJ1-3	AWSQQTSSGNTIY
TRBV12-3/TRBV12-4	TRBJ2-7	ASSLGQGYEQY
TRBV4-3	TRBJ2-1	ASSQVLSGQIYNEQF
TRBV7-8	TRBJ2-7	ASSLGPIEQY
TRBV11-3	TRBJ2-2	ASSLQGGGELF
TRBV11-2	TRBJ2-3	ASSLRTGSTDTQY
TRBV2	TRBJ1-2	ASSNDFSGGYT
TRBV2	TRBJ2-7	ASRFGGSSYEQY